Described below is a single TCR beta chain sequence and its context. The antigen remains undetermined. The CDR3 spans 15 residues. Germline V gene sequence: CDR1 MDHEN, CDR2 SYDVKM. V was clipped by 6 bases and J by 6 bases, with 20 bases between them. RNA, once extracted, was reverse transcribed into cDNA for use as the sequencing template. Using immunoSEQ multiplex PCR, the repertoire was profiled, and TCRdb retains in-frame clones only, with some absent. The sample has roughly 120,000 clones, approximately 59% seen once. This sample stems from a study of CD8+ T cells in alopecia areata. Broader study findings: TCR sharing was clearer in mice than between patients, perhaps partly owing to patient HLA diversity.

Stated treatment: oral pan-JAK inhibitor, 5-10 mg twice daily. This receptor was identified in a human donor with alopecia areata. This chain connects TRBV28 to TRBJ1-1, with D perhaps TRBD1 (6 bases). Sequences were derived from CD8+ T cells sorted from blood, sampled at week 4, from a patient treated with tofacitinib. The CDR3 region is CASRQQGGLSAEAFF. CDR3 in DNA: TGTGCCAGCAGGCAACAGGGAGGGTTGAGCGCTGAAGCTTTCTTT.